Listed below are T cell receptor beta chains from one sample, sequenced in a study of identical twins. TCRdb re-called the 5' RACE reads with MiXCR, one entry per CDR3 protein. This sample has about 530,000 distinct CDR3 sequences; approximately 14% occur once, and the top ten carry 0.35% to 0.45%. The sample was also linked to a second study, of yellow fever vaccine responses in identical twins.

The specimen was CD4+ T cells sorted from blood. The receptors stem from a woman younger than 35 in good health. The CDR3 runs from the conserved cysteine through the conserved F or W.

J gene	V gene	CDR3 protein
TRBJ2-1	TRBV7-9	CASSLGGGRSGNEQFF
TRBJ2-7	TRBV5-8	CANQHRGGFYEQYF
TRBJ1-1	TRBV18	CASSPGRENTEAFF
TRBJ2-1	TRBV6-1	CASRRQGALYNEQFF
TRBJ2-1	TRBV7-9	CASSFGLGLAEYNEQFF
TRBJ2-5	TRBV5-1	CASSALAGDTETQYF
TRBJ2-3	TRBV19	CASSTPFEGTQYF
TRBJ2-1	TRBV5-1	CASSGTSGRPYNEQFF
TRBJ2-7	TRBV20-1	CSAREPLRSYEQYF
TRBJ2-2	TRBV5-6	CASSRRRTSNTGELFF
TRBJ2-1	TRBV24-1	CATSEPSRPGNEQFF
TRBJ2-7	TRBV6-5	CASRYGTSGIYEQYF
TRBJ2-2	TRBV7-3	CASSPVAGVTGELFF
TRBJ2-6	TRBV7-2	CASSLAGQPGKLANVLTF